This entry features one TCR beta chain sequence. Its antigen is as yet unknown. The data belong to a study of T cells in Graves' hyperthyroidism and ophthalmopathy. Study-wide results and caveats: Model-based prediction identified ophthalmopathy a median roughly 6.1 months prior to its onset.

The germline V gene encodes CDR1 GTSNPN and CDR2 SVGIG (reference sequence). The CDR3 has 11 residues. V gave up 7 bases and J gave up 6 bases, with 12 bases separating them. RNA transcripts served as the template for amplifying TCR beta CDR3 regions. The HTBI set primed first-round TCR CDR3 RT-PCR. In TCRdb, the multiplex PCR reads were re-called with MiXCR into one record per CDR3 protein. This table holds 400,000 to 500,000 distinct CDR3 sequences, under 15% found once. The TCR originated in a woman between 18 and 29 years old with Graves' hyperthyroidism. The sample consisted of blood. This sequence joins TRBV30 and TRBJ1-1, with TRBD1 as a possible D gene (6 bases). The CDR3 bases are TGTGCCTTACAGGGTAGCGCTGAAGCTTTCTTT. Amino acid sequence: CALQGSAEAFF.